This TCR beta chain was obtained from a study of shared clonotypes between healthy human individuals. Whole-study findings and limits: Among donors, clonotype sharing was expected to be affected by sequencing depth.

In its sample, this clone was seen a few times. Antigen unknown. TCRdb keeps only in-frame clones here, not all; method: immunoSEQ multiplex PCR. The table has some 500,000 clones, about 96% seen once. CDR1 MDHEN and CDR2 SYDVKM come from the germline V gene. V lost 6 bases and J lost 8, with 13 bases in between. The CDR3 sequence is 12 residues long. The sequencing input was naive CD4+ T cells sorted from blood. Regarding subset: CD45RA+ positively selected. The V call is TRBV28, the J call TRBJ1-2, with D possibly TRBD1 on 5 matching bases. The receptor was isolated from a woman younger than 45 in good health. The CDR3 spells CASRPGLEGYTF. The CDR3 region has the DNA TGTGCCAGCAGGCCGGGACTTGAAGGCTACACCTTC.